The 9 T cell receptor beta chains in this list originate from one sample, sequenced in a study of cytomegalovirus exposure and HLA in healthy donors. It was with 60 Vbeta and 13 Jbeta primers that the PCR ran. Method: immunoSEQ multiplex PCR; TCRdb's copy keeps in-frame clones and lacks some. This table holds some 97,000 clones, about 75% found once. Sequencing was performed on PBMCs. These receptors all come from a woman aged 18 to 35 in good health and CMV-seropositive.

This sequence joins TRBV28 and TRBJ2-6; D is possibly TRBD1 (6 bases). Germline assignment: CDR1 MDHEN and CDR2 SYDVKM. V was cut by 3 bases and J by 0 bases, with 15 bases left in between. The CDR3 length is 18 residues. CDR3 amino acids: CASSLWGQPFSGANVLTF. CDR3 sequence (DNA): TGTGCCAGCAGTTTGTGGGGGCAGCCTTTCTCTGGGGCCAACGTCCTGACTTTC.

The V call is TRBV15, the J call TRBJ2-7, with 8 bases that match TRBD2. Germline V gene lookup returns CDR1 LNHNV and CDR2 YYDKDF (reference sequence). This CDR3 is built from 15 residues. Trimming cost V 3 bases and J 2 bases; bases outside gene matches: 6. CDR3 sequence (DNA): TGTGCCACCAGCAGCCTAGCGGGTTCACCCTACGAGCAGTACTTC. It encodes CATSSLAGSPYEQYF.

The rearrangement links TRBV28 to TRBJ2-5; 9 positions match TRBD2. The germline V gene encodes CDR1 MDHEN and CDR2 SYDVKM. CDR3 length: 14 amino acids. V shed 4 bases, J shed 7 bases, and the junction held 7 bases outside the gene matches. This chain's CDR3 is CASSSAGGPVTQYF. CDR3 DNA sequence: TGTGCCAGCAGTTCTGCGGGAGGGCCGGTGACCCAGTACTTC.

This CDR3 is CASSSMGRRGGQYQETQYF. The CDR3 DNA follows: TGTGCCAGCAGTTCCATGGGCCGTAGGGGGGGCCAGTACCAAGAGACCCAGTACTTC. J is TRBJ2-5 and V is TRBV27; D perhaps matches TRBD2 (7 bases). V dropped 4 bases and J dropped 0 bases, with 24 bases sitting between them. Germline-derived CDR1 and CDR2 are MNHEY and SMNVEV (reference sequence). The CDR3 has 19 amino acids.

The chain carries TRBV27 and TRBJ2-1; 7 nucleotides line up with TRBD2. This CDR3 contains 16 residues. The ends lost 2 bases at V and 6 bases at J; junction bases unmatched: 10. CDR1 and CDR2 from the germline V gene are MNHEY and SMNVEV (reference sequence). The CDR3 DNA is TGTGCCAGCAGTTTAGGGGTGCCTAGCGGTTTCAATGAGCAGTTCTTC. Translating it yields CASSLGVPSGFNEQFF.

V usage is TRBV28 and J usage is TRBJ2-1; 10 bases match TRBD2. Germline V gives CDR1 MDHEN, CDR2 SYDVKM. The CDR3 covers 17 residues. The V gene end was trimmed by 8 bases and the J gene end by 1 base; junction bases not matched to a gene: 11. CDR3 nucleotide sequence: TGTGCCAGCCTCCGTCCGGGACTAGCGCTTTCCTACAATGAGCAGTTCTTC. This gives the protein CASLRPGLALSYNEQFF.

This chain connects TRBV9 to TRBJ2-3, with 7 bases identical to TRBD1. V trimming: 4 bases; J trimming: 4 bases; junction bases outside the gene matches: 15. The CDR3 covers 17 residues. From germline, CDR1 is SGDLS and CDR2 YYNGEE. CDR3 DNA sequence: TGTGCCAGCAGCTCTCCTACATACGACAGGGCTTCAGATACGCAGTATTTT. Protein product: CASSSPTYDRASDTQYF. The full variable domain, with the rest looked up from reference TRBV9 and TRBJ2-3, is DSGVTQTPKHLITATGQRVTLRCSPRSGDLSVYWYQQSLDQGLQFLIQYYNGEERAKGNILERFSAQQFPDLHSELNLSSLELGDSALYFCASSSPTYDRASDTQYFGPGTRLTVL.

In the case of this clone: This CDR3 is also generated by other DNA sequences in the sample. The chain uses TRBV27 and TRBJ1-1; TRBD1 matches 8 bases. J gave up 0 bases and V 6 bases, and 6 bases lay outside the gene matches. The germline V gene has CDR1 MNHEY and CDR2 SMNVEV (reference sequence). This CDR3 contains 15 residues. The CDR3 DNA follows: TGTGCCAGCAGAGGGGACAGGTGGTTGAACACTGAAGCTTTCTTT. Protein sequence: CASRGDRWLNTEAFF.

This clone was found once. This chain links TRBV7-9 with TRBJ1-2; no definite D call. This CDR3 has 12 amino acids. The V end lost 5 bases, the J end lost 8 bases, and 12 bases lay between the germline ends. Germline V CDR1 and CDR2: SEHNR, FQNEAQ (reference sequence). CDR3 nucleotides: TGTGCCAGCAGCCTGGACTTGGGGGGCTACACCTTC. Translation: CASSLDLGGYTF.